This T cell receptor (beta chain) is from a study of metastatic and nonmetastatic thyroid tumors. In the study overall: Comparison of repertoires was carried out across blood and tumor or nodule tissue from malignant and benign thyroid patients. Study conclusions and caveats: Malignant thyroid tumors reportedly had TCR beta diversity that was significantly higher than in benign nodules, in blood and tumor.

This clone was found a few times. Its antigen is still unknown. Every patient was untreated before thyroid surgery. J lost 2 bases, V lost 4 bases, and 8 bases had no gene match. The CDR3 covers 15 residues. CDR1 is LNHDA, CDR2 SQIVND, per germline (reference sequence). Original handling: A papillary thyroid cancer distant-metastasis classifier was built from CDR3 differences across clinicopathological groups. MiXCR reprocessed the PCR reads for TCRdb. TCRdb, rather than the study authors, made the V and J calls. The sample holds some 30,000 clones; about a tenth are singletons and the top ten take roughly 15%.

The source material was blood. This rearrangement joins TRBV19 to TRBJ2-7; 7 bases align to TRBD1. This TCR was recovered from a female donor with papillary thyroid cancer or a benign thyroid nodule (not recorded which). Some clones in this sample may be carry-over from other donors' samples. In DNA, the CDR3 is TGTGCCAGTAGTACGAGGGAGACAGGGACCTACGAGCAGTACTTC. Translating it yields CASSTRETGTYEQYF. The full variable domain, rest sourced from reference TRBV19 and TRBJ2-7, is DGGITQSPKYLFRKEGQNVTLSCEQNLNHDAMYWYRQDPGQGLRLIYYSQIVNDFQKGDIAEGYSVSREKKESFPLTVTSAQKNPTAFYLCASSTRETGTYEQYFGPGTRLTVT.